Listed below are T cell receptor beta chains from one sample, sequenced in a study of spatial heterogeneity in lung cancer. TCRdb reprocessed the 5' RACE reads via MiXCR and lists one record per CDR3 protein. Of 95,000 or so distinct CDR3 sequences in the sample, approximately 8.2% were seen once. The sequenced sample was PBMCs, obtained at surgery. These receptors were collected from a male donor with early-stage non-small cell lung cancer. Both conserved end residues are part of each CDR3. The D gene is left open where the match is weak. Only some rows state a clone size, as once, few, many or a class for expanded clones.

CDR3: CASSKGQASNQPQHF
DNA: TGTGCCAGTAGTAAAGGACAGGCCTCCAATCAGCCCCAGCATTTT
V: TRBV19
J: TRBJ1-5
size: .
D: TRBD1

CDR3: CASSESRVSHEQYF
DNA: TGCGCCAGCAGTGAATCAAGGGTGAGCCACGAGCAGTACTTC
V: TRBV10-2
J: TRBJ2-7
size: many
D: .

CDR3: CASSLDLWGGEQFF
DNA: TGTGCCAGCAGTTTAGACTTGTGGGGGGGCGAGCAGTTCTTC
V: TRBV12-3/TRBV12-4
J: TRBJ2-1
size: many
D: .

CDR3: CASSESGGNGNEQFF
DNA: TGCGCCAGCAGTGAGTCAGGGGGCAATGGCAATGAGCAGTTCTTC
V: TRBV10-2
J: TRBJ2-1
size: many
D: TRBD1

CDR3: CASSFSGGYQETQYF
DNA: TGTGCCAGCAGCTTTAGCGGGGGATACCAAGAGACCCAGTACTTC
V: TRBV5-6
J: TRBJ2-5
size: few
D: TRBD2

CDR3: CAWGQADTQYF
DNA: TGTGCCTGGGGACAGGCAGATACGCAGTATTTT
V: TRBV30
J: TRBJ2-3
size: few
D: TRBD1

CDR3: CASTSDREANNEQFF
DNA: TGTGCCAGCACCTCGGACAGAGAAGCGAACAATGAGCAGTTCTTC
V: TRBV6-1
J: TRBJ2-1
size: few
D: .

CDR3: CASSFGRTYEQYF
DNA: TGTGCCAGCAGCTTCGGCAGGACCTACGAGCAGTACTTC
V: TRBV7-9
J: TRBJ2-7
size: few
D: .

CDR3: CASSLSTTDTQYF
DNA: TGCGCCAGCAGCTTGAGTACGACAGATACGCAGTATTTT
V: TRBV5-1
J: TRBJ2-3
size: many
D: .

CDR3: CASSLDRGITDTQYF
DNA: TGCGCCAGCAGCTTGGACAGGGGGATCACAGATACGCAGTATTTT
V: TRBV5-1
J: TRBJ2-3
size: few
D: TRBD1

CDR3: CASSPGTRLLYGYTF
DNA: TGTGCCAGCAGTCCCGGGACAAGGCTTCTCTATGGCTACACCTTC
V: TRBV12-3/TRBV12-4
J: TRBJ1-2
size: many
D: .